A single sample is the source of the 22 T cell receptor beta chains below, sequenced in a study of T cell responses to AZD1222 COVID-19 vaccine. Assay: immunoSEQ multiplex PCR; the TCRdb copy retains only in-frame clones and omits some. The data contain 150,000 to 200,000 clones, approximately 86% of them singletons. Sequencing was performed on peripheral blood, taken 28 days after the second AZD1222 dose. All receptors come from an adult who received the AZD1222 COVID-19 vaccine.

V gene TRBV25-1 combines with J gene TRBJ2-2, with 8 bases identical to TRBD1. From germline, CDR1 is MGHDK and CDR2 SYGVNS. Germline trimming cut 1 base from V and 5 bases from J; bases unmatched to any gene: 6. CDR3 length: 16 amino acids. The CDR3 spells CASSESDRGRTGELFF. The CDR3 nucleotides are TGTGCCAGCAGTGAATCAGACAGGGGAAGGACCGGGGAGCTGTTTTTT. Variable domain in full (rest from reference TRBV25-1 and TRBJ2-2): EADIYQTPRYLVIGTGKKITLECSQTMGHDKMYWYQQDPGMELHLIHYSYGVNSTEKGDLSSESTVSRIRTEHFPLTLESARPSHTSQYLCASSESDRGRTGELFFGEGSRLTVL.

This chain links TRBV9 with TRBJ2-5; 13 nucleotides align to TRBD2. Germline V gives CDR1 SGDLS, CDR2 YYNGEE. There are 17 residues in the CDR3. Trimming cost V 4 bases and J 3 bases; bases outside gene matches: 9. CDR3 in DNA: TGTGCCAGCAGCTCAGGGGGACTAGCGGGGATCAAAGAGACCCAGTACTTC. Amino acids: CASSSGGLAGIKETQYF.

This rearrangement joins TRBV19 to TRBJ2-1; 8 bases line up with TRBD1. V lost 3 bases to trimming and J lost 1 base; unmatched junction nucleotides: 5. The CDR3 is 16 residues long. In germline, CDR1 is LNHDA, CDR2 SQIVND (reference sequence). In nucleotides, the CDR3 is TGTGCCAGTAGTATTGCAGGGGGCAATTCCTACAATGAGCAGTTCTTC. It yields the protein CASSIAGGNSYNEQFF.

The genes are TRBV3-1 (or the pseudogene TRBV3-2) and TRBJ2-5; D is uncertain. Trimming pared 3 bases from V and 4 bases from J, leaving 3 bases between. CDR1 LGHDT and CDR2 YNNKEL come from the germline V gene (reference sequence). This CDR3 spans 11 amino acids. CDR3 sequence reads: CASSHGETQYF. CDR3 in DNA: TGTGCCAGCAGCCACGGAGAGACCCAGTACTTC.

V gene TRBV15 combines with J gene TRBJ2-5; D is possibly TRBD2 (5 bases). Per the germline V gene, CDR1 is LNHNV and CDR2 is YYDKDF (reference sequence). This CDR3 region has 14 residues. V shed 0 bases and J shed 3 bases, with 8 bases lying between them. CDR3 coding DNA: TGTGCCACCAGCAGAGATCGGGGAGAAGAGACCCAGTACTTC. Its translation is CATSRDRGEETQYF.

The rearrangement joins TRBV7-9 to TRBJ2-7; 12 bases fit TRBD2. The CDR3 extends over 16 amino acids. V was pared by 1 base and J by 4 bases, with 5 bases of the junction left unmatched. The germline V gene encodes CDR1 SEHNR and CDR2 FQNEAQ (reference sequence). CDR3 residues: CASSLGLAGDPYEQYF. The CDR3 coding sequence is TGTGCCAGCAGCTTAGGACTAGCGGGGGATCCGTACGAGCAGTACTTC.

The gene calls are TRBV7-2 and TRBJ1-2; weak D call: TRBD1 (5 bases). The CDR3 is 13 residues long. Germline V gives CDR1 SGHTA, CDR2 FQGNSA. The V gene lost 6 bases and the J gene lost 3 bases, with 11 bases spanning the gap. The CDR3 sequence is CASSLDTYYGYTF. CDR3 bases: TGTGCCAGCAGTTTGGACACGTACTATGGCTACACCTTC.

CDR3 sequence reads: CASERAGAFNYGYTF. CDR3 DNA: TGTGCCAGTGAGAGGGCAGGGGCCTTCAACTATGGCTACACCTTC. This chain uses TRBV19 with TRBJ1-2; D is perhaps TRBD1 (6 bases). The CDR3 runs 15 residues. CDR1 is LNHDA, CDR2 SQIVND, per germline (reference sequence). Trimming left V 8 bases short and J 2 bases short, with 18 bases between.

The chain links TRBV18 to TRBJ1-4; 9 nucleotides align to TRBD1. The CDR3 totals 21 residues. Trimming took 4 bases from V and 1 from J; bases not matched to a gene: 19. Germline V gene sequence: CDR1 KGHSH, CDR2 LQKENI. The CDR3, as DNA: TGTGCCAGCTCACGTCGTCTGGACCCGGGACAGGGTCGGGGAACTAATGAAAAACTGTTTTTT. It yields the protein CASSRRLDPGQGRGTNEKLFF.

The rearrangement links TRBV11-3 to TRBJ1-4, with a tentative D call TRBD1 (6 bases). CDR1 SGHNT and CDR2 YENEEA come from the germline V gene. Trimming took 1 base from V and 5 from J, leaving 11 bases between them. This CDR3 contains 15 residues. The CDR3 region is CASSLGGGQNEKLFF. CDR3 sequence (DNA): TGTGCCAGCAGCTTAGGCGGCGGACAGAATGAAAAACTGTTTTTT.

V gene TRBV18 combines with J gene TRBJ1-2; TRBD1 is a possible D gene (5 bases). Germline assignment: CDR1 KGHSH and CDR2 LQKENI. V lost 1 base to trimming and J lost 8 bases, with 14 bases between them. The length of the CDR3 is 14 residues. CDR3 DNA: TGTGCCAGCTCACCACAGGGGAGAAGCTACGGCTACACCTTC. Its translation: CASSPQGRSYGYTF.

Worth noting for this clone: Distinct nucleotide sequences in the sample also encode this CDR3. The V and J genes are TRBV7-2 and TRBJ1-5; no clear D. Trimming left V 3 bases short and J 2 bases short, with 5 bases between. The CDR3 covers 13 residues. The germline V gene has CDR1 SGHTA and CDR2 FQGNSA. In DNA, the CDR3 is TGTGCCAGCAGCTTGGATGGCAATCAGCCCCAGCATTTT. Encoded protein: CASSLDGNQPQHF.

Of note for this clone: An end of the junction does not agree with germline; a read error may underlie this. This rearrangement joins TRBV11-2 to TRBJ2-4, with 8 positions matching TRBD2. Per the germline V gene, CDR1 is SGHAT and CDR2 is FQNNGV. The CDR3 is 13 residues long. The DNA for the CDR3 is TGTGCCAGCAGTTTAGCGGGGACAAACATTCAGTACTTC. Translated, it gives CASSLAGTNIQYF.

V is TRBV7-3 and J is TRBJ2-2, with 8 positions matching TRBD1. With 1 base clipped from V and 4 bases from J, the junction kept 2 bases outside the gene matches. Germline V lookup: CDR1 SGHTA, CDR2 FQGTGA. The CDR3 covers 15 residues. As DNA, the CDR3 is TGTGCCAGCAGCTTAAGGGGACAGGCCACCGGGGAGCTGTTTTTT. This sequence encodes CASSLRGQATGELFF.

This clone was observed a few times. The V gene is TRBV5-1, the J gene TRBJ1-3; D not resolved. This CDR3 is 15 amino acids long. Trimming cost V 2 bases and J 0 bases, with 9 bases left between them. Germline V gene sequence: CDR1 SGHRS, CDR2 YFSETQ. CDR3 coding DNA: TGCGCCAGCAGCTTCGACACCGCCTCTGGAAACACCATATATTTT. The encoded protein is CASSFDTASGNTIYF.

This clone was seen more than once but under ten times. This specimen includes other DNA sequences encoding the same CDR3. The gene calls are TRBV6-4 and TRBJ2-2; no clear D. The CDR3 is 14 amino acids. The V gene's germline CDR1 is MRHNA and CDR2 SNTAGT. The ends were cut back, 3 bases at V and 1 base at J, with 6 bases in the middle. In nucleotides, the CDR3 is TGTGCCAGCAGTGAATCTCAGAACACCGGGGAGCTGTTTTTT. Amino acid sequence: CASSESQNTGELFF.

The chain couples TRBV30 to TRBJ2-7, with 14 bases fitting TRBD2. CDR3 size: 19 residues. With 3 bases clipped from V and 1 base from J, the junction kept 14 bases outside the gene matches. Germline V gene data show CDR1 as GTSNPN and CDR2 as SVGIG (reference sequence). This CDR3 reads CAWSLPPTSGGGWSYEQYF. The CDR3 DNA follows: TGTGCCTGGAGCCTGCCCCCGACTAGCGGGGGGGGTTGGTCCTACGAGCAGTACTTC. Together with reference TRBV30 and TRBJ2-7, the CDR3 gives the full variable domain: SQTIHQWPATLVQPVGSPLSLECTVEGTSNPNLYWYRQAAGRGLQLLFYSVGIGQISSEVPQNLSASRPQDRQFILSSKKLLLSDSGFYLCAWSLPPTSGGGWSYEQYFGPGTRLTVT.

This clone was counted once. V is TRBV30 and J is TRBJ1-2; 9 positions match TRBD1. V gave up 7 bases and J gave up 7 bases; unmatched junction bases: 10. Germline V gene data show CDR1 as GTSNPN and CDR2 as SVGIG (reference sequence). This CDR3 spans 13 amino acids. The chain's CDR3 is CALEGTGGSGYTF. Written as DNA, the CDR3 is TGTGCCTTGGAGGGAACAGGGGGCTCTGGCTACACCTTC.

This clone was seen a single time. V and J are TRBV6-5 and TRBJ1-6; the D gene is possibly TRBD1 (5 bases). The germline V gene encodes CDR1 MNHEY and CDR2 SVGAGI. CDR3 size: 14 residues. V gave up 4 bases and J gave up 7 bases, with 11 bases separating them. The DNA of the CDR3 is TGTGCCAGCAGTTTCTGGGACGGGAATTCACCCCTCCACTTT. Its protein is CASSFWDGNSPLHF.

This sequence joins TRBV19 and TRBJ2-2; possibly TRBD2 for D (6 bases). This CDR3 region has 15 residues. V lost 6 bases and J lost 2, with 13 bases in between. The germline gives CDR1 LNHDA, CDR2 SQIVND (reference sequence). This chain's CDR3 is CASRVGGVNTGELFF. CDR3 nucleotide sequence: TGTGCCAGTAGGGTGGGCGGGGTTAACACCGGGGAGCTGTTTTTT.

The chain has TRBV27 and TRBJ2-6, with 10 bases fitting TRBD2. Per germline, CDR1 MNHEY and CDR2 SMNVEV (reference sequence). With 11 bases clipped from V and 3 bases from J, the junction kept 13 bases outside the gene matches. This CDR3 is 17 amino acids long. This CDR3 is CAAGLAGGASGANVLTF. CDR3 DNA sequence: TGTGCCGCCGGATTAGCGGGGGGTGCGAGTGGGGCCAACGTCCTGACTTTC.

This chain uses TRBV5-4 with TRBJ2-7; TRBD1 matches 11 bases. The V segment lost 4 bases and the J segment 3 bases; nucleotides outside the gene matches: 15. The CDR3 loop spans 18 amino acids. CDR1 is SGHNT and CDR2 is YYREEE in the germline V gene (reference sequence). CDR3 protein: CASSPVGQGAPGGYEQYF. In DNA, the CDR3 is TGTGCCAGCAGCCCCGTCGGACAGGGGGCCCCGGGTGGCTACGAGCAGTACTTC.